Listed below are T cell receptor beta chains from one sample, sequenced in a study of blood T cell repertoires in COVID-19. TCRdb keeps only in-frame clones here, not all; method: immunoSEQ multiplex PCR. The sample yields some 390,000 clones, over 85% seen once. What was sequenced was PBMCs or T cells enriched from blood (not recorded which). These receptors were obtained from a woman in her twenties or thirties who had recovered from COVID-19. Each CDR3 is given with its conserved first and last residue. A D gene is named only where the DNA matches it firmly. A row's size may be missing; if present it is once, few, many or a size class.

abundance	v_gene	j_gene	d_gene	CDR3aa	CDR3nt
-	TRBV6-5	TRBJ1-2	-	CASRPTVSNYGYTF	TGTGCCAGCAGACCGACAGTCTCTAACTATGGCTACACCTTC
-	TRBV7-9	TRBJ1-2	-	CASSLGQGNFFGYTF	TGTGCCAGCAGCTTGGGGCAGGGAAATTTCTTTGGCTACACCTTC
-	TRBV5-1	TRBJ1-4	-	CASSLRSGADEKLFF	TGCGCCAGCAGCTTGAGGTCAGGGGCCGATGAAAAACTGTTTTTT
-	TRBV30	TRBJ1-4	-	CAWSGAVNEKLFF	TGTGCCTGGAGTGGAGCCGTTAATGAAAAACTGTTTTTT
-	TRBV19	TRBJ1-1	TRBD1	CASSKRQGRLVGKAFF	TGTGCCAGTAGTAAGAGACAGGGAAGGCTTGTTGGCAAAGCTTTCTTT
-	TRBV20-1	TRBJ1-2	-	CSASFHRDPYGYTF	TGCAGTGCTAGTTTCCACAGGGATCCCTATGGCTACACCTTC
-	TRBV4-1	TRBJ2-1	-	CASSQDYSSDEQFF	TGCGCCAGCAGCCAAGATTATTCCTCGGATGAGCAGTTCTTC
-	TRBV6-5	TRBJ1-2	TRBD1	CASSYTATGGTDYTF	TGTGCCAGCAGTTACACAGCCACAGGGGGCACGGACTACACCTTC
-	TRBV10-3	TRBJ1-1	-	CAISPRQGNTEAFF	TGTGCCATCAGCCCTCGACAAGGGAACACTGAAGCTTTCTTT
-	TRBV10-3	TRBJ1-1	-	CAIGTGFNTEAFF	TGTGCCATCGGAACAGGGTTCAACACTGAAGCTTTCTTT
-	TRBV7-2	TRBJ2-7	TRBD1	CASSFRQGKGEQYF	TGTGCCAGCAGCTTCCGACAGGGGAAGGGCGAGCAGTACTTC
once	TRBV5-1	TRBJ1-4	-	CASRSGLSNEKLFF	TGCGCCAGCAGGTCCGGTCTTTCGAATGAAAAACTGTTTTTT
-	TRBV21-1	TRBJ2-2	-	CASSPKCGTGNTGELFF	TGTGCCAGCAGCCCTAAGTGCGGGACAGGGAACACCGGGGAGCTGTTTTTT
-	TRBV7-2	TRBJ2-2	TRBD1	CASSPGQMTGELFF	TGTGCCAGCAGCCCGGGACAGATGACCGGGGAGCTGTTTTTT
-	TRBV5-8	TRBJ1-5	-	CASSRNQPQHF	TGTGCCAGCAGCCGGAATCAGCCCCAGCATTTT
-	TRBV28	TRBJ1-4	-	CASSFEEYEKLFF	TGTGCCAGCAGTTTTGAGGAGTATGAAAAACTGTTTTTT
-	TRBV6-1	TRBJ2-3	TRBD2	CASSELRTSGSTDTQYF	TGTGCCAGCAGTGAACTAAGGACTAGCGGGAGCACAGATACGCAGTATTTT
-	TRBV7-3	TRBJ2-1	TRBD1	CASSLNSFGQGTGQFF	TGTGCCAGCAGCTTAAATTCCTTCGGACAGGGGACTGGGCAGTTCTTC
-	TRBV5-1	TRBJ2-5	TRBD2	CASSRGLAGVNVGGETQYF	TGCGCCAGCAGCCGCGGACTAGCGGGAGTTAACGTAGGCGGGGAGACCCAGTACTTC
-	TRBV27	TRBJ1-2	TRBD1	CASSLLTGGSYGYTF	TGTGCCAGCAGTTTATTGACAGGGGGTAGCTATGGCTACACCTTC
-	TRBV14	TRBJ2-3	TRBD1	CASSQGDRSTDTQYF	TGTGCCAGCAGCCAAGGGGACAGGAGCACAGATACGCAGTATTTT